This T cell receptor (beta chain) comes out of a study of PD-L1 blockade in urothelial cancer. The wider study: Bladder-origin urothelial cancer in males described about 90% of the 29 patients. Blood samples had a median of around 140,000 T cells, 83,000 or so unique TCRs, and clonality roughly 0.08.

Synthetic TCR analog templates were spiked into all PCRs individually. This table comes from immunoSEQ multiplex PCR, and its TCRdb copy is limited to in-frame clones, with some not included. The table shows tens of thousands of clones, with approximately 87% occurring only once. Disease in patients was locally advanced or metastatic urothelial carcinoma. Sequenced material: PBMCs, taken around atezolizumab (anti-PD-L1) treatment. This receptor was taken from a man aged 45-65 years with urothelial cancer.

Here the CDR3 reads CASSAGLNTGELFF. The CDR3 nucleotides are TGTGCCAGCAGCGCGGGACTGAACACCGGGGAGCTGTTTTTT. V usage is TRBV9 and J usage is TRBJ2-2; a weak D match, TRBD2 (6 bases). The CDR3 length is 14 residues. Germline CDR1 SGDLS, CDR2 YYNGEE. Trimming pared 3 bases from V and 1 base from J, leaving 7 bases between. Full variable domain (rest looked up from reference TRBV9 and TRBJ2-2): DSGVTQTPKHLITATGQRVTLRCSPRSGDLSVYWYQQSLDQGLQFLIQYYNGEERAKGNILERFSAQQFPDLHSELNLSSLELGDSALYFCASSAGLNTGELFFGEGSRLTVL.